This TCR beta chain was documented in a study of shared T cell receptors in the human thymus. Repertoires were generated with immunoSEQ multiplex PCR, while TCRdb's copy carries only in-frame clones and drops some. The sample has just under 550,000 clones; approximately 80% are singletons. After removal of 2 bases from V and 4 bases from J, the junction contained 7 bases not matched to a gene. The germline CDR1 and CDR2 sequences are SQVTM and ANQGSEA. The CDR3 totals 14 residues. These data also featured in a second study, about human thymus T cells. Turning to that study: During corrective heart surgery, resections were taken, and the thymus tissue came from them. Seemingly biased V and J gene usage marked thymic and blood repertoires.

This chain connects TRBV29-1 to TRBJ1-2, with 7 bases lining up with TRBD1. The sequenced sample was thymocytes. The receptor comes from a boy younger than two with a congenital heart defect. The CDR3 DNA sequence: TGCAGCGTTGAAAACCCAGGGGGGAGCTATGGCTACACCTTC. Amino acids: CSVENPGGSYGYTF. Together with reference TRBV29-1 and TRBJ1-2, the CDR3 gives the full variable domain: SAVISQKPSRDICQRGTSLTIQCQVDSQVTMMFWYRQQPGQSLTLIATANQGSEATYESGFVIDKFPISRPNLTFSTLTVSNMSPEDSSIYLCSVENPGGSYGYTFGSGTRLTVV.